This T cell receptor beta chain appears in the sequencing data of a study of CXCR3-negative and CXCR3-positive naive CD8 T cells. The study, taken as a whole, reports: TRB CDR3 hydrophobicity was greater in CXCR3-positive naive cells than in CXCR3-negative naive cells. Much lower diversity was found in memory CD8+ cells, while both naive subsets had comparably high diversity.

Carrying UMI labels, the TRB cDNA libraries were prepared through 5' RACE. TCRdb re-called the 5' RACE reads; one entry per CDR3 protein, DNA not given. The sample data list roughly 8,100 distinct CDR3 sequences. The CDR3 has 14 amino acids. For this clonotype: Its matching antigen is unknown.

The chain joins TRBV12-3 or TRBV12-4 to TRBJ2-7; TCRdb's D call of TRBD2 is untestable without DNA. Sequenced input: naive CXCR3+ CD8+ T cells from blood. Specified subset: CD45RO-CCR7+CD27+CD95- naive CD8+ T cells expressing CXCR3 (TNR3+). The sequence was collected from a human donor in good health. Some clones in this sample may be carry-over from other donors' samples. The CDR3 here is CASSFLSGDYEQYF.